A single count supports the clone carrying this TCR beta chain. Its antigen is not known. At one end the junction does not follow the germline gene, possibly because of a read error. The PCR was carried out with 60 Vbeta primers and 13 Jbeta primers. This table comes from immunoSEQ multiplex PCR, and its TCRdb copy is limited to in-frame clones, with some not included. The table records 95,000 to 150,000 clones, roughly 80% of them present only once. The sample originates from a study of cytomegalovirus exposure and HLA in healthy donors. Findings of the study overall: Later work found that TCR association rates differed between HLA loci; DRB1 had the most and HLA-C the fewest.

Each donor was nominally healthy when sampled (though unrecorded immune exposures were likely). The V gene's germline CDR1 is KGHSH and CDR2 LQKENI. The CDR3 has 16 amino acids. This sequence originates from a young man in good health and CMV-seronegative. What was sequenced was PBMCs. The rearrangement uses TRBV18 and TRBJ2-6; D might be TRBD1 (5 bases). Here the CDR3 reads CASSPVSSSGANGLTF. CDR3 coding DNA: TGTGCCAGCTCACCTGTATCGAGCTCTGGGGCCAACGGCCTGACTTTC. The whole variable domain, remainder taken from reference TRBV18 and TRBJ2-6, is NAGVMQNPRHLVRRRGQEARLRCSPMKGHSHVYWYRQLPEEGLKFMVYLQKENIIDESGMPKERFSAEFPKEGPSILRIQQVVRGDSAAYFCASSPVSSSGANGLTFGAGSRLTVL.